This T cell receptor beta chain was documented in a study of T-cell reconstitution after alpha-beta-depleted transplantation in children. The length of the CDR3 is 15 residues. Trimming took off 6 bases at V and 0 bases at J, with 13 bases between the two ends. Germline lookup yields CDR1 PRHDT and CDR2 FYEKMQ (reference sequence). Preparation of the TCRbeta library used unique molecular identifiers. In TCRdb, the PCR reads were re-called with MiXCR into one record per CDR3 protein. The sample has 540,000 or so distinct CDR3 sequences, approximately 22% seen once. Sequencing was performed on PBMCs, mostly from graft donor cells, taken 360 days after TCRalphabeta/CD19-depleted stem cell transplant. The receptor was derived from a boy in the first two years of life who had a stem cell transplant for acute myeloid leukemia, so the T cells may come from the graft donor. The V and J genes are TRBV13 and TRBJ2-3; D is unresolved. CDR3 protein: CASRFLQDSTDTQYF. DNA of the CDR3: TGTGCCAGCAGGTTCCTCCAGGATAGCACAGATACGCAGTATTTT.